This T cell receptor beta chain is drawn from a study of T cells in Graves' hyperthyroidism and ophthalmopathy. Whole-study context: Peripheral blood specimens were obtained at initial diagnosis, prior to any treatment.

Template material for amplifying TCR beta CDR3 regions consisted of RNA transcripts. TCR CDR3 underwent first-round RT-PCR with the HTBI primer set. Each CDR3 protein gets one entry after TCRdb re-called the multiplex PCR reads with MiXCR. The repertoire has about 700,000 distinct CDR3 sequences, 14% of them found once; the top ten carry 10%. Ten or more counts support this clonotype. CDR3 length equals 13 residues. Trimming pared 2 bases from V and 6 bases from J, leaving 10 bases between. Per the germline V gene, CDR1 is MNHEY and CDR2 is SVGAGI. Sequenced input: blood. The receptor's source is a woman aged 18-29 years with Graves' hyperthyroidism. V is TRBV6-5 and J is TRBJ1-2; tentative D call: TRBD1 (5 bases). The CDR3 protein is CASSYQGVDGYTF. In DNA form, the CDR3 reads TGTGCCAGCAGTTACCAGGGTGTAGATGGCTACACCTTC.